Listed below are T cell receptor beta chains from one sample, sequenced in a study of T-cell reconstitution after alpha-beta-depleted transplantation in children. TCRdb fed the PCR reads into MiXCR, producing one record per CDR3 protein. The table includes 250,000 to 300,000 distinct CDR3 sequences, over 7% detected once. The specimen was peripheral blood, collected 360 days after TCRalphabeta/CD19-depleted stem cell transplant. The source is a female patient between 2 and 15 years old who had a stem cell transplant for Fanconi anemia, so the T cells may come from the graft donor. Each CDR3 is given with its conserved first and last residue. D genes are given only for firm matches. Some rows have no size entry. The others give once, few or many, or a class for an expanded clone.

many	TRBV7-2	TRBJ2-3	TRBD2	16	CASSLGLAGATDTQYF	TGTGCCAGCAGCTTAGGACTAGCGGGGGCAACAGATACGCAGTATTTT
few	TRBV4-2	TRBJ2-7	TRBD2	15	CASSHSSGGAYEQYF	TGTGCCAGCAGCCACTCTAGCGGGGGGGCCTACGAGCAGTACTTC
few	TRBV11-2	TRBJ2-1	TRBD2	17	CASSLASGEVSYNEQFF	TGTGCCAGCAGCTTAGCTAGCGGGGAGGTTTCCTACAATGAGCAGTTCTTC
many	TRBV29-1	TRBJ1-1	-	10	CSVGGYEAFF	TGCAGCGTTGGAGGTTATGAAGCTTTCTTT
-	TRBV5-1	TRBJ1-2	-	14	CASSLAAGVEGYTF	TGCGCCAGCAGCTTGGCCGCAGGGGTTGAGGGCTACACCTTC
many	TRBV29-1	TRBJ1-1	-	12	CSVDRGGTEAFF	TGCAGCGTTGACAGGGGTGGGACTGAAGCTTTCTTT
many	TRBV20-1	TRBJ2-5	-	14	CSARDGRIQETQYF	TGCAGTGCTAGAGATGGAAGGATTCAAGAGACCCAGTACTTC
many	TRBV7-2	TRBJ2-5	-	14	CASSLGLFQETQYF	TGTGCCAGCAGCTTAGGACTCTTCCAAGAGACCCAGTACTTC
many	TRBV12-3/TRBV12-4	TRBJ1-1	-	14	CASSSTWINTEAFF	TGTGCCAGCAGCTCTACATGGATCAACACTGAAGCTTTCTTT
many	TRBV4-2	TRBJ2-3	-	16	CASGGLTEPGTDTQYF	TGTGCCAGCGGAGGGCTGACCGAACCCGGCACAGATACGCAGTATTTT
few	TRBV7-9	TRBJ1-4	TRBD1	16	CASSLSLTGPNEKLFF	TGTGCCAGCAGCTTAAGCCTGACAGGGCCGAATGAAAAACTGTTTTTT
-	TRBV6-2/TRBV6-3	TRBJ1-1	-	14	CASNRGRDHTEAFF	TGTGCCAGCAACCGAGGGCGGGACCACACTGAAGCTTTCTTT